Listed here are 27 T cell receptor beta chains from one sample, sequenced in a study of blood T cell repertoires in COVID-19. Generated by immunoSEQ multiplex PCR, the TCRdb table keeps only in-frame clones and is missing some. This table holds about 260,000 clones, roughly 86% found once. Sequencing was done on a sample of peripheral blood. Receptors were obtained from a man aged 40-50 years with active or convalescent COVID-19.

This sequence joins TRBV6-5 and TRBJ1-2, with a possible D match to TRBD1 (5 bases). Per germline, CDR1 MNHEY and CDR2 SVGAGI. Deletions cut 8 bases from V and 8 bases from J, with 18 bases between. This CDR3 contains 13 residues. CDR3 residues: CASLVEGVSGYTF. The DNA of the CDR3 is TGTGCCAGCCTTGTGGAAGGGGTATCCGGCTACACCTTC.

The V and J genes are TRBV23-1 and TRBJ2-1, with D unresolved. TRBV23-1 is reported as an ORF; its role is uncertain. V gave up 2 bases and J gave up 13 bases, with 15 bases separating them. The CDR3 covers 13 residues. Written as DNA, the CDR3 is TGCGCCAGCAGTCAACGTCCGCCTCCCTATCAGTTCTTC. As protein: CASSQRPPPYQFF.

The chain couples TRBV24-1 to TRBJ2-7; D might be TRBD1 (5 bases). Germline values: CDR1 KGHDR, CDR2 SFDVKD. V lost 10 bases and J lost 3, with 15 bases in between. The CDR3 loop spans 13 amino acids. DNA of the CDR3: TGTGCCACTCAGGGAACAGGAGACTACGAGCAGTACTTC. Its translation is CATQGTGDYEQYF.

The CDR3, as DNA: TGTGCCAGCAGCCAGAGGCCGGGTACGCAGTATTTT. It is translated as CASSQRPGTQYF. The V call is TRBV14, the J call TRBJ2-3; D unclear. V was clipped by 3 bases and J by 8 bases, with 9 bases between them. The CDR3 sequence is 12 residues long. Per the germline V gene, CDR1 is SGHDN and CDR2 is FVKESK.

V is TRBV9 and J is TRBJ1-2; D not certain. Per the germline V gene, CDR1 is SGDLS and CDR2 is YYNGEE. This CDR3 has 13 amino acids. Trimming left V 3 bases short and J 10 bases short, with 16 bases between. CDR3 in amino acids: CASSGARQSNYTF. The DNA for the CDR3 is TGTGCCAGCAGCGGGGCTCGGCAATCTAACTACACCTTC.

CDR3 in amino acids: CASSLLSSRGAEETQYF. The DNA of the CDR3 is TGCGCCAGCAGCCTCCTATCTTCCCGGGGGGCAGAAGAGACCCAGTACTTC. The chain couples TRBV4-1 to TRBJ2-5, with D perhaps matching TRBD2 (7 bases). The CDR3 is made up of 17 amino acids. The germline gives CDR1 MGHRA, CDR2 YSYEKL. Trimming removed 4 bases from V and 3 bases from J, with 21 bases in between.

The genes are TRBV7-9 and TRBJ2-2, with D tentatively TRBD1 (6 bases). Germline CDR1 reads SEHNR; CDR2 reads FQNEAQ (reference sequence). V gave up 1 base and J gave up 3 bases, with 12 bases separating them. CDR3 length: 16 residues. For the CDR3, the DNA is TGTGCCAGCAGCTTAGTTGACAGGAGAGACACCGGGGAGCTGTTTTTT. It yields the protein CASSLVDRRDTGELFF.

The rearrangement links TRBV6-1 to TRBJ2-3, with D maybe TRBD1 (5 bases). This CDR3 is built from 15 residues. Trimming shortened V by 0 bases and J by 2 bases, and 9 bases separated the two germline ends. Germline CDR1 and CDR2: MNHNS and SASEGT. The CDR3 loop reads CASSEAAGLTDTQYF. The CDR3 nucleotides read TGTGCCAGCAGTGAAGCCGCAGGGCTCACAGATACGCAGTATTTT.

V gene TRBV30 combines with J gene TRBJ2-7; D is possibly TRBD2 (5 bases). The CDR3 runs to 12 residues. V gave up 3 bases and J gave up 7 bases, with 13 bases separating them. The germline gives CDR1 GTSNPN, CDR2 SVGIG (reference sequence). The DNA of the CDR3 is TGTGCCTGGAGCCAATCCCGGGGAGAGCAGTACTTC. Protein product: CAWSQSRGEQYF. The whole variable domain, remainder taken from reference TRBV30 and TRBJ2-7, is SQTIHQWPATLVQPVGSPLSLECTVEGTSNPNLYWYRQAAGRGLQLLFYSVGIGQISSEVPQNLSASRPQDRQFILSSKKLLLSDSGFYLCAWSQSRGEQYFGPGTRLTVT.

This rearrangement joins TRBV5-6 to TRBJ1-2; TRBD1 matches at 7 bases. The CDR3 is 13 amino acids. Trimming took 4 bases from V and 8 from J; bases not matched to a gene: 8. CDR1 and CDR2 (germline): SGHDT, YYEEEE. The CDR3 protein is CASSPTGASGYTF. The CDR3, as DNA: TGTGCCAGCAGCCCTACAGGGGCGAGCGGCTACACCTTC.

This sequence joins TRBV12-3 or TRBV12-4 and TRBJ1-2; D may be TRBD1 (6 bases). Between the trimmed V and J ends, which lost 11 bases and 4 bases, there was a span of 14 bases. This CDR3 is 12 amino acids long. This CDR3 reads CAVSRDTYGYTF. CDR3 DNA: TGTGCCGTGTCCCGGGACACCTATGGCTACACCTTC.

The CDR3 protein is CAYAGGKANYGYTF. The CDR3, as DNA: TGTGCCTACGCAGGGGGAAAGGCTAACTATGGCTACACCTTC. The V and J genes are TRBV30 and TRBJ1-2; 7 nucleotides agree with TRBD1. In germline, CDR1 is GTSNPN, CDR2 SVGIG (reference sequence). This CDR3 is built from 14 residues. V lost 7 bases to trimming and J lost 0 bases; unmatched junction nucleotides: 8.

The chain recombines TRBV14 with TRBJ2-6; 7 bases match TRBD1. This CDR3 spans 16 amino acids. The V and J ends lost 7 bases and 0 bases, in that order; junction bases with no gene match: 6. Germline CDR1 and CDR2: SGHDN and FVKESK. CDR3 bases: TGTGCCAGCATGGGGACAGTTCGCTCTGGGGCCAACGTCCTGACTTTC. Protein: CASMGTVRSGANVLTF. The entire variable domain, with the rest obtained from reference TRBV14 and TRBJ2-6, is as follows: EAGVTQFPSHSVIEKGQTVTLRCDPISGHDNLYWYRRVMGKEIKFLLHFVKESKQDESGMPNNRFLAERTGGTYSTLKVQPAELEDSGVYFCASMGTVRSGANVLTFGAGSRLTVL.

The chain uses TRBV2 and TRBJ2-2, with a possible D match to TRBD2 (7 bases). The CDR3 totals 15 residues. The V gene's germline CDR1 is SNHLY and CDR2 FYNNEI. The V end was cut by 4 bases, the J end by 4 bases, with 13 bases between. CDR3 loop: CASSASGGATGELFF. CDR3 sequence (DNA): TGTGCCAGCAGTGCAAGTGGGGGGGCCACCGGGGAGCTGTTTTTT.

This clone has more than one count but fewer than ten. CDR3 sequence reads: CASSLYMAGGMNTEAFF. In DNA, the CDR3 is TGTGCCAGCAGCTTATATATGGCAGGGGGGATGAACACTGAAGCTTTCTTT. The chain couples TRBV7-6 to TRBJ1-1; 7 bases agree with TRBD1. The CDR3 spans 17 residues. In germline, CDR1 is SGHVS, CDR2 FNYEAQ. The J segment lost 0 bases and the V segment lost 2 bases, leaving 9 bases of the junction unmatched.

The chain couples TRBV28 to TRBJ1-2; maybe TRBD1 (6 bases). CDR3 size: 12 residues. V was shortened by 10 bases and J by 3 bases, with 12 bases between the two germline ends. The germline gives CDR1 MDHEN, CDR2 SYDVKM. The CDR3 reads CAIGGADYGYTF. CDR3 DNA sequence: TGTGCCATTGGGGGGGCGGACTATGGCTACACCTTC.

The rearrangement joins TRBV5-1 to TRBJ2-1, with 11 bases matching TRBD2. J lost 1 base, V lost 4 bases, and 7 bases had no gene match. The CDR3 has 17 amino acids. Looked up from germline, CDR1 is SGHRS and CDR2 is YFSETQ. In DNA, the CDR3 is TGCGCCAGCAGCCCCCCTACTAGCGGGGGTTCCTACAATGAGCAGTTCTTC. Translation gives CASSPPTSGGSYNEQFF.

The chain has TRBV19 and TRBJ1-3, with D perhaps TRBD1 (5 bases). CDR1 LNHDA and CDR2 SQIVND come from the germline V gene (reference sequence). Trimming removed 6 bases at V and 0 bases at J, with 15 bases between. The CDR3 consists of 16 residues. As DNA, the CDR3 is TGTGCCAGTAGGGAGGGGTCGCGCCTCTCTGGAAACACCATATATTTT. The encoded protein is CASREGSRLSGNTIYF.

This chain uses TRBV3-1 (or the pseudogene TRBV3-2) with TRBJ1-6; the match to TRBD1 covers 9 bases. The CDR3 has 14 amino acids. Trimming cost V 4 bases and J 5 bases; bases outside gene matches: 0. Looked up from germline, CDR1 is LGHDT and CDR2 is YNNKEL (reference sequence). This chain's CDR3 is CASSRTGDNSPLHF. The CDR3 DNA reads as TGTGCCAGCAGCCGGACAGGGGATAATTCACCCCTCCACTTT.

The rearrangement links TRBV10-3 to TRBJ2-2, with 7 positions matching TRBD2. The germline gives CDR1 ENHRY, CDR2 SYGVKD. V was pared by 7 bases and J by 0 bases, with 2 bases of the junction left unmatched. There are 14 residues in the CDR3. The CDR3 region is CAIKREANTGELFF. The CDR3 region has the DNA TGTGCCATCAAACGGGAGGCGAACACCGGGGAGCTGTTTTTT.

The chain links TRBV10-3 to TRBJ2-5, with 9 bases aligning to TRBD1. The CDR3 totals 16 residues. Germline CDR1 is ENHRY and CDR2 is SYGVKD. V lost 2 bases to trimming and J lost 4 bases; unmatched junction nucleotides: 8. The CDR3 loop reads CAISEDRGARGETQYF. DNA of the CDR3: TGTGCCATCAGTGAGGACAGGGGGGCCAGGGGAGAGACCCAGTACTTC.

The chain employs TRBV27 and TRBJ2-1, with D perhaps TRBD1 (5 bases). The CDR3 consists of 13 residues. Between the trimmed V and J ends, which lost 3 bases and 8 bases, there was a span of 11 bases. Germline assignment: CDR1 MNHEY and CDR2 SMNVEV (reference sequence). CDR3 sequence reads: CASSFMQGDEQFF. The DNA for the CDR3 is TGTGCCAGCAGTTTCATGCAGGGTGATGAGCAGTTCTTC.

The chain joins TRBV5-1 to TRBJ2-2; D uncertain. V was pared by 0 bases and J by 5 bases, with 8 bases between. The CDR3 consists of 14 residues. Germline CDR1 is SGHRS and CDR2 is YFSETQ. CDR3 bases: TGCGCCAGCAGCTTGGCGTCCCGGACCGGGGAGCTGTTTTTT. Translating gives CASSLASRTGELFF.

The chain recombines TRBV21-1 with TRBJ1-5; TRBD1, the table's D call, lacks a check against the DNA. TRBV21-1 is a pseudogene locus. The length of the CDR3 is 17 residues. Written as DNA, the CDR3 is TGTGCCAGCAGCTCAACAGACAGGGAGAAAAGCAATCAGCCCCAGCATTTT. Translated, it gives CASSSTDREKSNQPQHF.

This chain links TRBV5-5 with TRBJ2-6; D not certain. Deletions cut 2 bases from V and 4 bases from J, with 7 bases between. There are 14 residues in the CDR3. The germline V gene has CDR1 SGHKS and CDR2 YYEKEE (reference sequence). The CDR3 DNA sequence: TGTGCCAGCAGCTTCCCAGGCGGGGCCAACGTCCTGACTTTC. It encodes CASSFPGGANVLTF.

This rearrangement joins TRBV30 to TRBJ2-3; 12 nucleotides match TRBD2. Looked up from germline, CDR1 is GTSNPN and CDR2 is SVGIG (reference sequence). Losses at the gene ends were 7 bases for V and 4 bases for J; bases not matched to a gene: 6. CDR3 length: 14 amino acids. Written as DNA, the CDR3 is TGTGCCTCGACTAGCGGGAGTGGACCAGATACGCAGTATTTT. Residues: CASTSGSGPDTQYF. Full variable domain (outside the CDR3, taken from reference TRBV30 and TRBJ2-3): SQTIHQWPATLVQPVGSPLSLECTVEGTSNPNLYWYRQAAGRGLQLLFYSVGIGQISSEVPQNLSASRPQDRQFILSSKKLLLSDSGFYLCASTSGSGPDTQYFGPGTRLTVL.

This clone was recorded once. V is TRBV5-4 and J is TRBJ1-4; D remains unclear. This CDR3 contains 15 residues. Germline CDR1 SGHNT, CDR2 YYREEE (reference sequence). V was pared by 0 bases and J by 4 bases, with 10 bases between. The CDR3, as DNA: TGTGCCAGCAGCTTGGCCCCCTCCGGTAATGAAAAACTGTTTTTT. Encoded protein: CASSLAPSGNEKLFF.